The source of this TCR beta chain is a study of beta chain features in type 1 diabetes. Whole-study results and caveats: Fewer junction insertions and more nucleotide deletions appeared in type 1 diabetes patients. Patients with Type 1 diabetes showed moderately but significantly shorter TCRB CDR3s in all four CD4+ subsets.

This clone was seen a handful of times. The antigen is undetermined. Expressed TCRB transcripts were sequenced because the isolated RNA had all been reverse transcribed beforehand. It was found that naive, central memory and regulatory T cell samples averaged about 3.57 million reads. Produced via immunoSEQ multiplex PCR; TCRdb's table is partial and in-frame only. The profile shows more than 300,000 clones, around an eighth of them singletons. The CDR3 sequence is 12 residues long. Germline V lookup: CDR1 SEHNR, CDR2 FQNEAQ (reference sequence). Trimming took off 8 bases at V and 7 bases at J, with 12 bases between the two ends.

The origin of this receptor is a woman between 18 and 29 years old with type 1 diabetes. The specimen was naive CD4+ T cells from blood. The V gene is TRBV7-9, the J gene TRBJ1-5; D not resolved. CDR3 region: CASQRAEQPQHF. CDR3 sequence (DNA): TGTGCCAGCCAGCGGGCGGAACAGCCCCAGCATTTT.